This entry lists 22 T cell receptor beta chains sequenced from one sample in a study of cytomegalovirus exposure and HLA in healthy donors. Primers: 60 Vbeta forward and 13 Jbeta reverse. Only in-frame clones appear in the TCRdb table, and some are missing; sequencing was by immunoSEQ multiplex PCR. Of 200,000 or so clones in the sample, about 81% were seen once. Material for sequencing was PBMCs. The receptors derive from a woman younger than 30 in good health and CMV-seropositive.

The chain's CDR3 is CASSQDRGSYGYTF. The CDR3 region has the DNA TGCGCCAGCAGCCAAGATAGGGGGAGCTATGGCTACACCTTC. V is TRBV4-1 and J is TRBJ1-2; possible D gene TRBD1, 6 bases. Germline V gene data show CDR1 as MGHRA and CDR2 as YSYEKL. The CDR3 extends over 14 amino acids. With 0 bases removed from V and 4 bases from J, the gap between germline ends came to 9 bases.

The V and J genes are TRBV2 and TRBJ2-2; 9 bases match TRBD1. Germline CDR1 reads SNHLY; CDR2 reads FYNNEI. V was clipped by 3 bases and J by 5 bases; unmatched bases: 1. The length of the CDR3 is 14 residues. The CDR3 DNA reads TGTGCCAGCAGTGAGGGACAGGGTACCGGGGAGCTGTTTTTT. Amino acid sequence: CASSEGQGTGELFF.

The chain uses TRBV5-4 and TRBJ2-3, with D maybe TRBD2 (5 bases). In germline, CDR1 is SGHNT, CDR2 YYREEE (reference sequence). The CDR3 covers 16 residues. V lost 4 bases to trimming and J lost 0 bases, with 15 bases between them. The CDR3 nucleotides read TGTGCCAGCAGCGCGCTGGCGAGGGCTAGCACAGATACGCAGTATTTT. Protein: CASSALARASTDTQYF.

The V and J genes are TRBV9 and TRBJ2-1, with D uncertain. The V end was cut by 0 bases, the J end by 4 bases, with 8 bases between. Germline V CDR1 and CDR2: SGDLS, YYNGEE. The CDR3 spans 14 residues. This chain's CDR3 is CASSVVGSYNEQFF. CDR3 nucleotides: TGTGCCAGCAGCGTAGTTGGCAGTTACAATGAGCAGTTCTTC. The full variable domain, in which reference TRBV9 and TRBJ2-1 provide the parts outside the CDR3, is DSGVTQTPKHLITATGQRVTLRCSPRSGDLSVYWYQQSLDQGLQFLIQYYNGEERAKGNILERFSAQQFPDLHSELNLSSLELGDSALYFCASSVVGSYNEQFFGPGTRLTVL.

This clone was recorded a few times. This chain uses TRBV6-6 with TRBJ2-7; 15 bases are shared with TRBD2. The CDR3 runs to 16 residues. Per the germline V gene, CDR1 is MNHNY and CDR2 is SVGAGI (reference sequence). Trimming cost V 6 bases and J 5 bases; bases outside gene matches: 8. CDR3 nucleotide sequence: TGTGCCAGCAGCCGGACTAGCGGGGGGGTAAGCCACGAGCAGTACTTC. It is translated as CASSRTSGGVSHEQYF.

The chain is built from TRBV28 and TRBJ1-2; perhaps TRBD1 as D (6 bases). Trimming took off 2 bases at V and 6 bases at J, with 16 bases between the two ends. This CDR3 has 15 amino acids. Germline values: CDR1 MDHEN, CDR2 SYDVKM. The CDR3 coding sequence is TGTGCCAGCAGTTTAGTGGGCTACAGGGCCCATGGCTACACCTTC. Protein: CASSLVGYRAHGYTF.

The chain combines TRBV7-9 with TRBJ1-3; unclear D gene. The CDR3 length is 17 residues. Trimming stripped 8 bases from V and 0 bases from J, with 20 bases between. CDR1 is SEHNR and CDR2 is FQNEAQ in the germline V gene (reference sequence). As DNA, the CDR3 is TGTGCCAGCCGCAAACCCGGGTCCCTATCCTCTGGAAACACCATATATTTT. Translating gives CASRKPGSLSSGNTIYF. The complete variable domain, with remaining parts taken from reference TRBV7-9 and TRBJ1-3, reads DTGVSQNPRHKITKRGQNVTFRCDPISEHNRLYWYRQTLGQGPEFLTYFQNEAQLEKSRLLSDRFSAERPKGSFSTLEIQRTEQGDSAMYLCASRKPGSLSSGNTIYFGEGSWLTVV.

In its sample, this clone was seen a few times. This sequence joins TRBV9 and TRBJ2-4; TRBD2 matches 9 bases. This CDR3 comprises 19 residues. The germline CDR1 and CDR2 sequences are SGDLS and YYNGEE. Germline trimming cut 4 bases from V and 3 bases from J; bases unmatched to any gene: 17. The CDR3 sequence: CASSFSRAGGLGDKNIQYF. The CDR3 region has the DNA TGTGCCAGCAGCTTTAGCCGGGCGGGGGGGCTCGGGGACAAAAACATTCAGTACTTC.

In DNA, the CDR3 is TGTGCCAGCAGCGCGCCGGGACTAGCGGGAGTAAGCTCCTACAATGAGCAGTTCTTC. Its translation is CASSAPGLAGVSSYNEQFF. This sequence joins TRBV28 and TRBJ2-1; the match to TRBD2 covers 14 bases. The CDR3 contains 19 residues. J lost 0 bases, V lost 6 bases, and 10 bases had no gene match. Germline V gene data show CDR1 as MDHEN and CDR2 as SYDVKM.

V and J are TRBV6-1 and TRBJ2-1, with TRBD2 matching over 8 bases. Losses at the gene ends were 4 bases for V and 10 bases for J; bases not matched to a gene: 15. This CDR3 contains 16 residues. In germline, CDR1 is MNHNS, CDR2 SASEGT. The CDR3 nucleotides read TGTGCCAGCAGTGGGGACGGGCGGGGGGCCAGAAAAGAGCAGTTCTTC. Translation: CASSGDGRGARKEQFF.

This clone showed up just once. The chain couples TRBV5-1 to TRBJ2-3; 10 bases match TRBD1. With V trimmed by 0 bases and J by 2 bases, 6 bases remained unmatched. CDR3 length: 17 amino acids. The germline CDR1 and CDR2 sequences are SGHRS and YFSETQ. DNA of the CDR3: TGCGCCAGCAGCTTGGAGGTGGGACAGGGGTTCACAGATACGCAGTATTTT. Translating gives CASSLEVGQGFTDTQYF. Using reference TRBV5-1 and TRBJ2-3 for the parts outside the CDR3, the full variable domain is KAGVTQTPRYLIKTRGQQVTLSCSPISGHRSVSWYQQTPGQGLQFLFEYFSETQRNKGNFPGRFSGRQFSNSRSEMNVSTLELGDSALYLCASSLEVGQGFTDTQYFGPGTRLTVL.

The chain links TRBV7-9 to TRBJ2-3; D remains ambiguous. CDR1 and CDR2 from the germline V gene are SEHNR and FQNEAQ (reference sequence). With 5 bases removed from V and 0 bases from J, the gap between germline ends came to 9 bases. CDR3 length: 14 residues. In DNA form, the CDR3 reads TGTGCCAGCAGCGTCTCGACTAGCACAGATACGCAGTATTTT. This codes for CASSVSTSTDTQYF.

To note about this clone: A junction end diverges from the germline sequence, so it may reflect a read error. The chain has TRBV5-1 and TRBJ1-2; D call uncertain. Germline values: CDR1 SGHRS, CDR2 YFSETQ. The CDR3 is 14 residues long. The CDR3 sequence is CASSLGSQNYVYTF. In DNA, the CDR3 is TGCGCCAGCAGCTTGGGTTCCCAAAACTATGTCTACACCTTC.

The chain uses TRBV20-1 and TRBJ1-1; perhaps TRBD1 as D (6 bases). In germline, CDR1 is DFQATT, CDR2 SNEGSKA (reference sequence). V shed 3 bases and J shed 11 bases, with 13 bases lying between them. CDR3 length: 11 amino acids. Here the CDR3 DNA reads TGCAGTGCTAGCCCCCTGGGGGCGGCTTTCTTT. Protein product: CSASPLGAAFF.

The V call is TRBV10-2, the J call TRBJ2-7; 9 positions match TRBD2. The length of the CDR3 is 16 residues. Trimming at V came to 4 bases and at J to 5 bases, leaving 12 bases not matched to a gene. From germline, CDR1 is WSHSY and CDR2 SAAADI. In DNA, the CDR3 is TGCGCCAGCAGTGGGGTCCCGGGACTAGCAAGACACGAGCAGTACTTC. Amino acids: CASSGVPGLARHEQYF.

This sequence joins TRBV7-8 and TRBJ2-2; D not resolved. The CDR3 length is 15 residues. Germline CDR1 and CDR2: SGHVS and FQNEAQ. Between the trimmed V and J ends, which lost 2 bases and 11 bases, there was a span of 18 bases. The CDR3 DNA follows: TGTGCCAGCAGCTTAAATCGTCTTCTCCCTTCTGAGCTGTTTTTT. Its translation: CASSLNRLLPSELFF.

The chain uses TRBV7-6 and TRBJ1-2, with TRBD1 identical over 8 bases. J gave up 0 bases and V 5 bases, and 5 bases lay outside the gene matches. Per the germline V gene, CDR1 is SGHVS and CDR2 is FNYEAQ. The length of the CDR3 is 15 residues. CDR3 nucleotides: TGTGCCAGCAGCCCCCAGGGGGCTTCTAACTATGGCTACACCTTC. This gives the protein CASSPQGASNYGYTF. The full variable domain, completed using reference TRBV7-6 and TRBJ1-2, is GAGVSQSPRYKVTKRGQDVALRCDPISGHVSLYWYRQALGQGPEFLTYFNYEAQQDKSGLPNDRFSAERPEGSISTLTIQRTEQRDSAMYRCASSPQGASNYGYTFGSGTRLTVV.

This sequence joins TRBV5-1 and TRBJ2-5; 10 bases are a match to TRBD2. The CDR3 is 15 amino acids. Trimming at V came to 4 bases and at J to 2 bases, leaving 5 bases not matched to a gene. Germline CDR1 SGHRS, CDR2 YFSETQ. The CDR3 loop reads CASSTSGGAQETQYF. The CDR3 bases are TGCGCCAGCAGCACCAGCGGGGGGGCTCAAGAGACCCAGTACTTC.

The sample holds a few counts of this clone. The chain has TRBV4-2 and TRBJ2-7; 10 bases are a match to TRBD2. The V gene's germline CDR1 is LGHNA and CDR2 YNFKEQ. The CDR3 consists of 16 residues. V dropped 1 base and J dropped 4; count of bases not matched to a gene: 7. CDR3 in DNA: TGTGCCAGCAGCCAAGGTATCGGTAGCGGGGGGTACGAGCAGTACTTC. Translated: CASSQGIGSGGYEQYF.

J is TRBJ1-2 and V is TRBV25-1; no reliable D call. Germline CDR1 is MGHDK and CDR2 is SYGVNS. The CDR3 is 14 residues long. V lost 6 bases to trimming and J lost 0 bases, with 11 bases between them. This chain's CDR3 is CASSPNPANYGYTF. DNA for the CDR3: TGTGCCAGCAGCCCAAACCCAGCTAACTATGGCTACACCTTC.

As DNA, the CDR3 is TGTGCCAAGACCGCTTTGACTAGCGGGAGCACAGATACGCAGTATTTT. Encoded protein: CAKTALTSGSTDTQYF. The J gene is TRBJ2-3, the V gene TRBV2, with TRBD2 matching 10 bases. Trimming at V came to 10 bases and at J to 0 bases, leaving 10 bases not matched to a gene. This CDR3 comprises 16 residues. Germline CDR1 SNHLY, CDR2 FYNNEI. Complete variable domain (other parts from reference TRBV2 and TRBJ2-3): EPEVTQTPSHQVTQMGQEVILRCVPISNHLYFYWYRQILGQKVEFLVSFYNNEISEKSEIFDDQFSVERPDGSNFTLKIRSTKLEDSAMYFCAKTALTSGSTDTQYFGPGTRLTVL.

The chain employs TRBV5-5 and TRBJ2-1, with D possibly TRBD2 on 5 matching bases. V gave up 3 bases and J gave up 8 bases, with 12 bases separating them. CDR3 length: 13 amino acids. CDR1 SGHKS and CDR2 YYEKEE come from the germline V gene (reference sequence). As DNA, the CDR3 is TGTGCCAGCAGCTCCGATCTAGCCCATGAGCAGTTCTTC. Residues: CASSSDLAHEQFF.